Listed here are 3 T cell receptor beta chains from one sample, sequenced in a study of control samples from healthy donors and cancer patients. Assay used: immunoSEQ multiplex PCR; TCRdb lists only in-frame clones, some missing. This sample has 110,000 to 150,000 clones, with 75% to 90% found just once. Material: blood. The receptors shown here come from a man aged 25-45 years in good health.

V and J are TRBV4-2 and TRBJ1-4; D unclear. Per germline, CDR1 LGHNA and CDR2 YNFKEQ. CDR3 length: 13 amino acids. V shed 1 base and J shed 5 bases, with 5 bases lying between them. CDR3 loop: CASSQVINEKLFF. Written as DNA, the CDR3 is TGTGCCAGCAGCCAAGTAATCAATGAAAAACTGTTTTTT.

CDR3 coding DNA: TGTGCCAGTAGTGAAAATCCTGGGGAGCAGTACTTC. This codes for CASSENPGEQYF. The V and J genes are TRBV19 and TRBJ2-7; D remains ambiguous. From germline, CDR1 is LNHDA and CDR2 SQIVND (reference sequence). V dropped 5 bases and J dropped 7 bases, with 12 bases sitting between them. The CDR3 is 12 residues long.

J is TRBJ2-1 and V is TRBV15; TRBD1 matches at 7 bases. The length of the CDR3 is 13 residues. The trim removed 8 bases at V and 3 bases at J, leaving 4 bases unmatched. CDR1 and CDR2 (germline): LNHNV, YYDKDF (reference sequence). DNA of the CDR3: TGTGCCACCTCCTGGGACAGCTACAATGAGCAGTTCTTC. It encodes CATSWDSYNEQFF. The whole variable domain, remainder taken from reference TRBV15 and TRBJ2-1, is DAMVIQNPRYQVTQFGKPVTLSCSQTLNHNVMYWYQQKSSQAPKLLFHYYDKDFNNEADTPDNFQSRRPNTSFCFLDIRSPGLGDTAMYLCATSWDSYNEQFFGPGTRLTVL.